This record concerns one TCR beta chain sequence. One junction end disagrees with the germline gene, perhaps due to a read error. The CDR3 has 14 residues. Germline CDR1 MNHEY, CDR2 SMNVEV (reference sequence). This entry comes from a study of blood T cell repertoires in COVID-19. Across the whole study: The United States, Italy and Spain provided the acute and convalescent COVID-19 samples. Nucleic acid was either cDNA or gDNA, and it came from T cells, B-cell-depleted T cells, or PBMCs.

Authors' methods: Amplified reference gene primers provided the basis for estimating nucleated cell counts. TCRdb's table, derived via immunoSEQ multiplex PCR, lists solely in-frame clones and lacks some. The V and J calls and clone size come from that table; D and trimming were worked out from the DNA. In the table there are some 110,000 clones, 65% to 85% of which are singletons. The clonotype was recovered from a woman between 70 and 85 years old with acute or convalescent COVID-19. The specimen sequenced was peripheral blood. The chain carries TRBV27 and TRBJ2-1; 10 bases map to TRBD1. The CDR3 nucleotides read TGTGCCAGCAGATTATGGGGACAGGGGAATGAGCAGTTCTTC. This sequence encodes CASRLWGQGNEQFF.